These 7 T cell receptor beta chains were all obtained from the same sample, sequenced in a study of shared clonotypes between healthy human individuals. Sequenced by immunoSEQ multiplex PCR; TCRdb stores in-frame clones only, minus some. This table has over a million clones, around 98.5% appearing once. Material: naive CD4+ T cells sorted from blood. Specified subset: CD45RA+ positively selected. The receptor set was obtained from a man younger than 45 in good health.

The chain is built from TRBV5-1 and TRBJ2-2; D not resolved. The CDR3 is 14 amino acids. V was shortened by 0 bases and J by 4 bases, with 7 bases between the two germline ends. Germline V lookup: CDR1 SGHRS, CDR2 YFSETQ. CDR3 sequence (DNA): TGCGCCAGCAGCTTGGCGACAACCACCGGGGAGCTGTTTTTT. This codes for CASSLATTTGELFF.

This sequence joins TRBV14 and TRBJ2-3, with D hard to call. The CDR3 spans 16 residues. CDR1 and CDR2 (germline): SGHDN, FVKESK. V was clipped by 1 base and J by 0 bases, with 11 bases between them. The CDR3 is CASSQVALWSTDTQYF. The CDR3 nucleotides read TGTGCCAGCAGCCAAGTTGCTCTTTGGAGCACAGATACGCAGTATTTT.

V gene TRBV13 combines with J gene TRBJ1-4; D not resolved. CDR3 length equals 11 residues. The ends were cut back, 5 bases at V and 5 bases at J, with 3 bases in the middle. Germline V gene lookup returns CDR1 PRHDT and CDR2 FYEKMQ (reference sequence). The CDR3 sequence: CASSKNEKLFF. CDR3 coding DNA: TGTGCCAGCAGCAAAAATGAAAAACTGTTTTTT.

The chain combines TRBV15 with TRBJ1-2, with TRBD1 matching over 7 bases. CDR1 and CDR2 (germline): LNHNV, YYDKDF (reference sequence). With V trimmed by 3 bases and J by 2 bases, 3 bases remained unmatched. The CDR3 contains 14 residues. The chain's CDR3 is CATSRETGNYGYTF. As DNA, the CDR3 is TGTGCCACCAGCAGGGAGACAGGGAACTATGGCTACACCTTC.

This CDR3 is CASSTLRLAGRDEQYF. As DNA, the CDR3 is TGTGCCAGCAGTACCCTGAGACTAGCGGGACGTGACGAGCAGTACTTC. The chain combines TRBV27 with TRBJ2-7; 11 positions match TRBD2. Trimming took 5 bases from V and 5 from J; bases not matched to a gene: 11. The germline gives CDR1 MNHEY, CDR2 SMNVEV (reference sequence). This CDR3 comprises 16 residues.

V usage is TRBV28 and J usage is TRBJ1-1, with unresolved D. The V gene lost 6 bases and the J gene lost 3 bases, with 8 bases spanning the gap. Germline lookup yields CDR1 MDHEN and CDR2 SYDVKM. The CDR3 contains 12 residues. The CDR3 coding sequence is TGTGCCAGCAGCCCGAGAGACACTGAAGCTTTCTTT. Encoded protein: CASSPRDTEAFF.

This chain connects TRBV3-2 to TRBJ1-5. TRBV3-2 is annotated as a pseudogene. CDR3 length: 8 residues. Written as DNA, the CDR3 is TGTGCCAGCAGCCAAGAGTATTTT. It codes for CASSQEYF.